What follows are 10 T cell receptor beta chains derived from one specimen sequenced in a study of blood T cell repertoires in COVID-19. Sequencing used immunoSEQ multiplex PCR; TCRdb keeps in-frame clones, though not all of them. The sample holds more than 40,000 clones; 80% to 85% are singletons and the top ten take about 14%. The sequencing sample was made of peripheral blood. Every receptor here comes from a human donor with acute or convalescent COVID-19. The donor label of this sample is uncertain.

V and J are TRBV24-1 and TRBJ1-2, with no clear D. Germline V CDR1 and CDR2: KGHDR, SFDVKD. The V end lost 4 bases, the J end lost 7 bases, and 18 bases lay between the germline ends. CDR3 length: 15 residues. The DNA of the CDR3 is TGTGCCACCAGTGACCCTATGACTTCCCCTGGTGGCTACACCTTC. This gives the protein CATSDPMTSPGGYTF.

The chain uses TRBV6-6 and TRBJ2-1; TRBD2 agrees at 10 bases. J gave up 3 bases and V 5 bases, and 7 bases lay outside the gene matches. Germline V gene sequence: CDR1 MNHNY, CDR2 SVGAGI (reference sequence). The CDR3 loop spans 16 amino acids. The CDR3 sequence: CASSLAIAGGYNEQFF. The CDR3 nucleotides read TGTGCCAGCAGTCTCGCAATAGCGGGAGGCTACAATGAGCAGTTCTTC.

The chain employs TRBV18 and TRBJ2-2; 11 nucleotides line up with TRBD2. Trimming took 4 bases from V and 1 from J; bases not matched to a gene: 2. Germline V gene sequence: CDR1 KGHSH, CDR2 LQKENI. This CDR3 region has 16 residues. CDR3 nucleotides: TGTGCCAGCTCACTAGGGACTAGCGGGAACACCGGGGAGCTGTTTTTT. Its translation is CASSLGTSGNTGELFF.

This chain links TRBV9 with TRBJ1-4; TRBD1 is a possible D gene (5 bases). Trimming removed 0 bases from V and 6 bases from J, with 12 bases in between. CDR3 length equals 15 residues. Germline assignment: CDR1 SGDLS and CDR2 YYNGEE. CDR3 coding DNA: TGTGCCAGCAGCGTAGGATGGGGGAGGGATGAAAAACTGTTTTTT. Encoded protein: CASSVGWGRDEKLFF.

This clone was recorded a few times. The gene calls are TRBV7-9 and TRBJ1-4, with 7 bases fitting TRBD1. Looked up from germline, CDR1 is SEHNR and CDR2 is FQNEAQ (reference sequence). The CDR3 has 15 amino acids. Trimming cost V 5 bases and J 3 bases; bases outside gene matches: 6. The DNA of the CDR3 is TGTGCCAGCAGCCGACAGGGTTGGGCTAATGAAAAACTGTTTTTT. It is translated as CASSRQGWANEKLFF.

This chain connects TRBV11-3 to TRBJ2-1, with D possibly TRBD1 on 6 matching bases. The V gene lost 5 bases and the J gene lost 3 bases, with 11 bases spanning the gap. Germline assignment: CDR1 SGHNT and CDR2 YENEEA. The CDR3 has 14 residues. CDR3 in amino acids: CASSPRTDYNEQFF. CDR3 coding DNA: TGTGCCAGCAGCCCCCGGACAGACTACAATGAGCAGTTCTTC.

The CDR3 coding sequence is TGTGCCAGCAGCCCGGGACAGGGGCTTCCGCCCCAGCATTTT. This sequence encodes CASSPGQGLPPQHF. The chain employs TRBV7-2 and TRBJ1-5, with 10 bases fitting TRBD1. The V and J ends lost 5 bases and 9 bases, in that order; junction bases with no gene match: 7. Per the germline V gene, CDR1 is SGHTA and CDR2 is FQGNSA. CDR3 length: 14 residues.

Details on this clone: Other DNA sequences in this sample translate to the same CDR3. The V gene is TRBV19, the J gene TRBJ1-1, with unresolved D. The CDR3 has 13 amino acids. The germline V and J ends were trimmed by 3 bases and 0 bases, with 5 bases remaining between them. Germline loops: CDR1 LNHDA, CDR2 SQIVND (reference sequence). The CDR3: CASSIGVNTEAFF. The CDR3 nucleotides read TGTGCCAGTAGTATCGGTGTGAACACTGAAGCTTTCTTT.

This rearrangement joins TRBV28 to TRBJ2-4; a possible D gene is TRBD1 (5 bases). Germline CDR1 is MDHEN and CDR2 is SYDVKM. Trimming left V 5 bases short and J 11 bases short, with 10 bases between. The CDR3 runs to 11 residues. The CDR3 DNA follows: TGTGCCAGCAGTGGCAGGGCCTTTCAGTACTTC. Translating gives CASSGRAFQYF.

The chain has TRBV4-1 and TRBJ1-1; D perhaps matches TRBD1 (5 bases). This CDR3 region has 16 residues. Germline CDR1 MGHRA, CDR2 YSYEKL. V lost 1 base to trimming and J lost 1 base, with 13 bases between them. For the CDR3, the DNA is TGCGCCAGCAGCCAAGTTGGGAGGGGTTGGAACACTGAAGCTTTCTTT. Protein sequence: CASSQVGRGWNTEAFF.